The T cell receptor (beta chain) under discussion was sequenced for a study of CD8+ T cells in alopecia areata. Findings and caveats of the study: Many expanded lesional clones remained in scalp and blood on tofacitinib.

It was cDNA, reverse transcribed from extracted RNA, that served as the sequencing template. The data were produced by immunoSEQ multiplex PCR, yet TCRdb's version contains in-frame clones alone and is incomplete. Among 200,000 or so clones listed, about 40% were seen once. Many counts were recorded for this clone. The target antigen is unknown. Treatment in this sample: oral pan-JAK inhibitor, 5-10 mg twice daily. Individuals with alopecia areata gave both lesional scalp punch biopsies and peripheral blood for collection. Looked up from germline, CDR1 is SGHRS and CDR2 is YFSETQ. V was pared by 7 bases and J by 0 bases, with 10 bases of the junction left unmatched. The CDR3 contains 17 residues.

The chain recombines TRBV5-1 with TRBJ2-6, with 7 nucleotides matching TRBD2. Sample: CD4+ T cells sorted from blood, taken at roughly week 36, from a patient treated with tofacitinib. The origin of this receptor is a human donor with alopecia areata. Here the CDR3 DNA reads TGCGCCAGCCGCATACTAGCGCGCCCCTCTGGGGCCAACGTCCTGACTTTC. Protein: CASRILARPSGANVLTF.